The clone carrying this TCR beta chain was seen a single time. Antigen specificity is unknown. The sample comes from a study of OX40 agonist ivuxolimab in advanced cancers. In the study overall: Patients treated during dose escalation were battling hepatocellular carcinoma, melanoma, renal cell or head and neck cancer. Regarding the study as a whole: The study did not work out the antigen specificity of the expanded peripheral T cells. People who partly responded at 0.1-3.0 mg/kg had some of the least clonal expansion seen.

The assay was immunoSEQ multiplex PCR, and TCRdb's table has in-frame clones only and misses some. Among about 82,000 clones listed, just under 95% were seen once. Germline-derived CDR1 and CDR2 are SGHTA and FQGNSA. Trimming removed 2 bases from V and 2 bases from J, with 8 bases in between. CDR3 length: 14 residues. The receptor comes from an adult with an advanced solid tumor such as melanoma, head and neck, liver or kidney cancer. Source: CD4+ or CD8+ T cells sorted from blood, taken in a trial of the OX40 agonist ivuxolimab. The chain joins TRBV7-2 to TRBJ2-3, with D tentatively TRBD1 or TRBD2 (5 bases each). The CDR3 DNA reads as TGTGCCAGCAGCTTACCGGGACCCACAGATACGCAGTATTTT. It yields the protein CASSLPGPTDTQYF.